Detailed here is one T cell receptor (beta chain). Its specificity is unknown. The data derive from a study of blood T cells in healthy people across ages. Findings and caveats of the study: Donors of long life had a larger count of naive CD4+ cells and greater diversity than aged donors. It was found that TCR beta diversity correlated strongly with the percentage of naive T cells.

CDR1 is SEHNR, CDR2 FQNEAQ, per germline (reference sequence). After removal of 6 bases from V and 5 bases from J, the junction contained 3 bases not matched to a gene. There are 13 residues in the CDR3. The use of a sample-barcoded 5' primer and a J-beta primer mix characterized a second PCR of about 6 to 12 cycles. TCRdb reprocessed the 5' RACE reads via MiXCR and lists one record per CDR3 protein. The sample yields hundreds of thousands of distinct CDR3 sequences, around 48% seen once. The source of this sequence is a woman aged 60-75 years in good health. The sequenced material came from blood. This chain links TRBV7-9 with TRBJ2-7, with TRBD1 matching over 11 bases. CDR3 coding DNA: TGTGCCAGCAGGCGGACAGGGGGCGACGAGCAGTACTTC. Translated: CASRRTGGDEQYF.